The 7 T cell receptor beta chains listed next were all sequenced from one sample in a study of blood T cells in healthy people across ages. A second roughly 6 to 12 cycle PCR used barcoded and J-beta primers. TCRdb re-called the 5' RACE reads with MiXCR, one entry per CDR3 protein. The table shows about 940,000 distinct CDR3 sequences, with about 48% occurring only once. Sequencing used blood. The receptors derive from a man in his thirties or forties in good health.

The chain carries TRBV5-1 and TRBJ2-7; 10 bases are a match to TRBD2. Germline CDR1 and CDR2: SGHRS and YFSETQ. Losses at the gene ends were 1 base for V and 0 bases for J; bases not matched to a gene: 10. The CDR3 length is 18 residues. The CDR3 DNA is TGCGCCAGCAGCTTGTGGACTAGCGGCGAAACATTCTCCTACGAGCAGTACTTC. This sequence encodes CASSLWTSGETFSYEQYF.

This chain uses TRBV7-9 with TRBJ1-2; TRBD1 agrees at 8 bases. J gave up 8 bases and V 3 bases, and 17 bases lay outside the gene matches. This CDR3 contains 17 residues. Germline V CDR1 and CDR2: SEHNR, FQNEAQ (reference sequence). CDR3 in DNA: TGTGCCAGCAGCTTTACGACCCTTCAGGGGGCGCGTGGCGGCTACACCTTC. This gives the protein CASSFTTLQGARGGYTF.

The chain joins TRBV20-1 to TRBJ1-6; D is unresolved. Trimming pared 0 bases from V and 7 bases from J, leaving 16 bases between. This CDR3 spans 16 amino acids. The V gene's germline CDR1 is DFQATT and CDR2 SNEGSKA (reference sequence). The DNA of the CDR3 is TGCAGTGCTAGAGATCTCGTGGGCAGCGAAAATTCACCCCTCCACTTT. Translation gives CSARDLVGSENSPLHF.

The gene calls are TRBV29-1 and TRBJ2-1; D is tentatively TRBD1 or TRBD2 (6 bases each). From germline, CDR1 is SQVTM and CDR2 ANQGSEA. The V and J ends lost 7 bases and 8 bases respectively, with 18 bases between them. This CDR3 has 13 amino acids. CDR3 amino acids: CSAAGGPGYEQFF. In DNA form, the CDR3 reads TGCAGCGCTGCTGGGGGGCCGGGGTATGAGCAGTTCTTC.

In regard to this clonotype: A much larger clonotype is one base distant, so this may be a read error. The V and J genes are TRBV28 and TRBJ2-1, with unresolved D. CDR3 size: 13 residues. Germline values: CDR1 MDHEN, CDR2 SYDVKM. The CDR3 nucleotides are TGTGCCAGCTCTCCCCCACCATACAATGAGCGGTTCTTC. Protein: CASSPPPYNERFF.

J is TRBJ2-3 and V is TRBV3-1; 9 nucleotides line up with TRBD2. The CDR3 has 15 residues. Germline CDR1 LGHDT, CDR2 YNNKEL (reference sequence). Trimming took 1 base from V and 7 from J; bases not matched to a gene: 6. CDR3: CASSQVGSGGNTQYF. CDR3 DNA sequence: TGTGCCAGCAGCCAAGTCGGTAGCGGGGGAAATACGCAGTATTTT.

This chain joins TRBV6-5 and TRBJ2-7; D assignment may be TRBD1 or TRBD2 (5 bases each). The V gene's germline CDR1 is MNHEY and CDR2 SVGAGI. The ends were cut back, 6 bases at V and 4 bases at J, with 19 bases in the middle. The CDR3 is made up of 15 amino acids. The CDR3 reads CASSSFGAGQYEQYF. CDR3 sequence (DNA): TGTGCCAGCAGCTCCTTCGGGGCAGGCCAATACGAGCAGTACTTC.